This T cell receptor beta chain was captured in a study of CD8 T cells in ankylosing spondylitis. Using quantitative 5'-RACE with molecular barcodes, the authors made TCR beta libraries. TCRdb ran MiXCR on the 5' RACE reads and lists one entry per CDR3 protein. The repertoire holds approximately 140,000 distinct CDR3 sequences, approximately 9.9% seen once, with about 3.3% in the top ten. This clonotype was counted ten times or more. Germline CDR1 reads SGHRS; CDR2 reads YFSETQ. This CDR3 comprises 14 residues. V dropped 0 bases and J dropped 0 bases, with 6 bases sitting between them. The specimen sequenced was blood, either unsorted or a sorted T cell fraction (not recorded which). The source of this sequence is a male donor with ankylosing spondylitis or in good health (not recorded which). This chain joins TRBV5-1 and TRBJ1-1; D unclear. CDR3 sequence reads: CASSLGPMNTEAFF. The CDR3 DNA reads TGCGCCAGCAGCTTGGGCCCGATGAACACTGAAGCTTTCTTT.